What follows describes a single T cell receptor beta chain. The test was conducted at deep level. An even split of each subset's genomic DNA across several immunoSEQ plates was performed. The assay was immunoSEQ multiplex PCR, and TCRdb's table has in-frame clones only and misses some. The table lists about 1.5 million clones, about 98% of them singletons. This record comes from a study of shared clonotypes between healthy human individuals. Recent acute infections and vaccinations were absent in the healthy HIV-negative adult donors. There are 16 residues in the CDR3. Deletions cut 1 base from V and 0 bases from J, with 8 bases between. CDR1 is SGHRS and CDR2 is YFSETQ in the germline V gene.

This receptor was taken from a man aged 30 to 39 in good health. Source material: naive CD4+ T cells sorted from blood. Described subset: CD45RA+ positively selected. The V and J genes are TRBV5-1 and TRBJ2-6; maybe TRBD1 (5 bases). Here the CDR3 reads CASSLTGGSGANVLTF. The CDR3 DNA reads as TGCGCCAGCAGCTTGACAGGTGGCTCTGGGGCCAACGTCCTGACTTTC.